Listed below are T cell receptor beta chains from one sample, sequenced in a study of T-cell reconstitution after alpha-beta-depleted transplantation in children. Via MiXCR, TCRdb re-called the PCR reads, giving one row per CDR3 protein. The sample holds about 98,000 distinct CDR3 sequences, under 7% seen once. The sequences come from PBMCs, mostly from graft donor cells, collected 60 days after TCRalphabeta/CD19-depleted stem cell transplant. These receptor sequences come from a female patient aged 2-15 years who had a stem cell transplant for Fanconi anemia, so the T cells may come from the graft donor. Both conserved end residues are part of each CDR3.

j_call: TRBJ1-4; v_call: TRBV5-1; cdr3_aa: CASSLGLATNEKLFF
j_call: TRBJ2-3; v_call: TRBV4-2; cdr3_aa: CASSQDAKYTQYF
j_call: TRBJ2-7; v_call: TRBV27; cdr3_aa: CASSLRGSSSYEQYF
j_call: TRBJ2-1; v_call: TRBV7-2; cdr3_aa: CASSLVGTRRVHNEQFF
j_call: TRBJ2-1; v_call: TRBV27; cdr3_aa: CASSLGLAAGWSTEQFF
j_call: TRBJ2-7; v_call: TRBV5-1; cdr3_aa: CASSLADPSTEQYF
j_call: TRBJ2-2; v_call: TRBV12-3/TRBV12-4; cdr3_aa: CASRLAGANTGELFF
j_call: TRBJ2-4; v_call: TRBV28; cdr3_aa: CASTLRPGLAKNIQYF
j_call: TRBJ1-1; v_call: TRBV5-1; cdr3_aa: CASRQGLNADVMNTEAFF
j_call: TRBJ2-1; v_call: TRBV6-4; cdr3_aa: CASSDASGSGNEQFF
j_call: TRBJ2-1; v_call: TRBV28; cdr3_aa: CASSSSALEQFF
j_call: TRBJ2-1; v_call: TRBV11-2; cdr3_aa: CASSLHAIRETPYNEQFF
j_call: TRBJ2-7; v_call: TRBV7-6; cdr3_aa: CASSLVGSGSYEQYF
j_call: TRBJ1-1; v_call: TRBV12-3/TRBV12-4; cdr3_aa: CASSLWTGGTFMNTEAFF
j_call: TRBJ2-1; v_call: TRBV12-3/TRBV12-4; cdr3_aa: CASSLSVALNEQFF
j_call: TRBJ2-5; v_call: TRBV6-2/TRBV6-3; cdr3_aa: CASSYRGLAGDTVETQYF
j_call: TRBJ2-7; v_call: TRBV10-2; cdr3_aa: CATRDSATYEQYF
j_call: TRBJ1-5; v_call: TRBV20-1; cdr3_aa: CSARDSYYSNQPQHF
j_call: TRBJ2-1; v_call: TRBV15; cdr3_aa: CATSRFSGSSYNEQFF
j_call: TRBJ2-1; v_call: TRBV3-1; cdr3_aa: CASSQEGASRYNEQFF
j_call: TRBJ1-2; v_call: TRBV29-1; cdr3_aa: CSVDSQVQGYGYTF
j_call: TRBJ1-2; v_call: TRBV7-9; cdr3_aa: CASTQTVNYGYTF
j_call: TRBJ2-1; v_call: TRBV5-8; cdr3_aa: CASSHRLAASYNEQFF
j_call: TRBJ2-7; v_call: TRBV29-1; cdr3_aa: CSVVTGTIEQYF
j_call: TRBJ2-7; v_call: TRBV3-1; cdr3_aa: CASSLRQGLEQYF
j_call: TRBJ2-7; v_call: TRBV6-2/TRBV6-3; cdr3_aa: CASTREVPGLQSYEQYF
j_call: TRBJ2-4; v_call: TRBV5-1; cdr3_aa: CASSPQGVKNIQYF
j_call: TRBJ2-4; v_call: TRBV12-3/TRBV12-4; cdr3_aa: CASSLTSVPKNIQYF
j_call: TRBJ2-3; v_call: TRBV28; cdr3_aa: CASGTSGRATDTQYF
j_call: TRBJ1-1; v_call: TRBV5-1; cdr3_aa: CASSTWTENTEAFF
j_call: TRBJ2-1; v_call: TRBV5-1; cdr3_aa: CASSLFRNNEQFF
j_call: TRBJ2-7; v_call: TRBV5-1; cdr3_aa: CASSLHGQGSYEQYF
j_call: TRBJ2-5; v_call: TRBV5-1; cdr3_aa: CASSLAPGGTLYLQETQYF
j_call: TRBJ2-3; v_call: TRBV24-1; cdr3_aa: CGTSDRNRGPLSRSSTDTQYF
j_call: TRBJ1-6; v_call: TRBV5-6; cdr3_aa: CASGTAHNSPLHF
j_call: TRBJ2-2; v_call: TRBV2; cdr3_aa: CASREDSYTGELFF
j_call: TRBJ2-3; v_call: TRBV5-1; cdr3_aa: CASSLTGGADTQYF
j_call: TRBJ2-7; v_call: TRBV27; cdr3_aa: CASSLERDVIYF
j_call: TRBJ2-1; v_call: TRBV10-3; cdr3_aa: CAISRSGSSYNEQFF
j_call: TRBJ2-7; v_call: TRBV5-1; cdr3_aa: CASSVSGSSYEQYF
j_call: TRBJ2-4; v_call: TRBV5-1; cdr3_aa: CASSLEHSRDTLAKNIQYF
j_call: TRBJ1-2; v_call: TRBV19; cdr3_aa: CASSITPTGTYGYTF
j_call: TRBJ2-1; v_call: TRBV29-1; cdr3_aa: CSVGRQGPYNEQFF
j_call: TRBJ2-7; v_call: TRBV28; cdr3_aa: CASTQQGWEQYF
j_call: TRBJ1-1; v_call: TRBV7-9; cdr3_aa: CASSLGQAGAEAFF
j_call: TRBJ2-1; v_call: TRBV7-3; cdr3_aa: CASSRIPGQGAGEQFF
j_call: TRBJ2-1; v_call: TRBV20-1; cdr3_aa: CSALPSGRSYNEQFF
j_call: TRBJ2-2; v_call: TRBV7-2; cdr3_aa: CASNQGQPTGELFF
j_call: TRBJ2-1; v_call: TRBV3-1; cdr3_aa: CASSQWGLSGANHEQFF
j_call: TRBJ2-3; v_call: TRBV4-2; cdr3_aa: CASSQPNGVVDTQYF
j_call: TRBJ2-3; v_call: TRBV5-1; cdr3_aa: CASSVGGASDTQYF
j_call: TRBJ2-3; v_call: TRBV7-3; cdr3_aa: CASSLRGPGGIDTQYF
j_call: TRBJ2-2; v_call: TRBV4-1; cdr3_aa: CASSQPAGTGELFF
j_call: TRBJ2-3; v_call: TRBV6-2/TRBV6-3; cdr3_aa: CASSRGGRIVF
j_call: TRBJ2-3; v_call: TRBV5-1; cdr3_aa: CASSWTIRDTQYF
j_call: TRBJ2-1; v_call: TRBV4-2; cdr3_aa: CASSQIWLAGGAYNEQFF
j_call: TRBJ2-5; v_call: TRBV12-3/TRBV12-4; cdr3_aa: CASRLRGFETQYF
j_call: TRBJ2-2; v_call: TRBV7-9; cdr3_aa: CASSSSGGVDTGELFF
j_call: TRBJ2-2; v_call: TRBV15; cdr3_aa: CATSFPGEPPGELFF